This T cell receptor (beta chain) was recorded in a study of shared clonotypes between healthy human individuals. The germline V and J ends were trimmed by 5 bases and 5 bases, with 13 bases remaining between them. The CDR3 loop spans 14 amino acids. Germline CDR1 reads SGHTA; CDR2 reads FQGNSA. Data came from immunoSEQ multiplex PCR; TCRdb stores just in-frame clones and leaves some out. This table holds about 1.1 million clones, 70% to 80% found once. This clone was found once. The sequenced material came from memory CD4+ T cells from PBMCs. Subset indicated: CD45RA-negative fraction. The chain uses TRBV7-2 and TRBJ2-1; D is uncertain. This sequence originates from a man aged 18 to 29 in good health. Some clones in this sample may be carry-over from other donors' samples. CDR3 in DNA: TGTGCCAGCAGCCCTCAAAAATTAAACAATGAGCAGTTCTTC. Protein product: CASSPQKLNNEQFF.